The clone carrying this T cell receptor beta chain was seen more than once but under ten times. Its specificity is unknown. These data belong to a study of T-cell memory formation after mild COVID-19. TCRdb reanalysed the 5' RACE reads using MiXCR and keeps one entry per CDR3 protein. The repertoire holds 470,000 or so distinct CDR3 sequences, with approximately 18% as singletons. Study-level results: The authors did not confirm SARS-CoV-2 specificity of second-wave clones peaking day 37.

Germline CDR1 SGHTA, CDR2 FQGNSA. The germline V and J ends were trimmed by 0 bases and 5 bases, with 10 bases remaining between them. This CDR3 is 14 amino acids long. The sequenced material came from PBMCs or a T cell subset sorted from them (not recorded which). V gene TRBV7-2 combines with J gene TRBJ2-5; maybe TRBD1 (6 bases). This clonotype originated in an adult woman who had mild COVID-19 (a few samples of this study predate the infection). Cell type and time point are not known. The CDR3 region has the DNA TGTGCCAGCAGCTTAGCACAGGGTTTGGAGACCCAGTACTTC. As protein: CASSLAQGLETQYF.